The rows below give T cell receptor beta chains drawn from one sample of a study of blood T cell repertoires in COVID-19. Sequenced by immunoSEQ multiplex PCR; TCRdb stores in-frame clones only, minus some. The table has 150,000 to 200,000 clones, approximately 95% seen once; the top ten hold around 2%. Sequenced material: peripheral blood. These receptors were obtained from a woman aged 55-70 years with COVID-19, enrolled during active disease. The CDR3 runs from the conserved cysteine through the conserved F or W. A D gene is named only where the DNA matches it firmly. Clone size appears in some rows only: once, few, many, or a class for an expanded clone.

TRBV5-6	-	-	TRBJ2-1	CASSGTQGLDEQFF	TGTGCCAGCAGCGGCACACAGGGTTTAGATGAGCAGTTCTTC
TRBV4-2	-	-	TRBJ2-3	CASSRTTEADTQYF	TGTGCCAGCAGCCGAACCACCGAGGCAGATACGCAGTATTTT
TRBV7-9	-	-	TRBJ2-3	CASSFGGGGRDTQYF	TGTGCCAGCAGCTTTGGTGGGGGAGGAAGGGATACGCAGTATTTT
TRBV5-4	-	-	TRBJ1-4	CASSSMRGNEKLFF	TGTGCCAGCAGCTCGATGAGGGGGAATGAAAAACTGTTTTTT
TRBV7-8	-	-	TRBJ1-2	CASSLVQGPNYGYTF	TGTGCCAGCAGCTTAGTACAGGGTCCTAACTATGGCTACACCTTC
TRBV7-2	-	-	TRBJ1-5	CASNPASRSNQPQHF	TGTGCCAGCAACCCCGCGAGCAGGAGCAATCAGCCCCAGCATTTT
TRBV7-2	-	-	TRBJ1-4	CASSLQGSRKLFF	TGTGCCAGCAGTCTCCAAGGGAGCCGAAAACTGTTTTTT
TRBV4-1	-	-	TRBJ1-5	CASSQDAGGGNQPQHF	TGCGCCAGCAGCCAAGATGCGGGGGGAGGCAATCAGCCCCAGCATTTT
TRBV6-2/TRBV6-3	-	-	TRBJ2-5	CASSRTEETQYF	TGTGCCAGCAGTCGGACAGAAGAGACCCAGTACTTC
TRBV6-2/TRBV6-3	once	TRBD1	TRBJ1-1	CASSRSTGWVTNTEAFF	TGTGCCAGCAGCCGATCGACAGGGTGGGTCACAAACACTGAAGCTTTCTTT
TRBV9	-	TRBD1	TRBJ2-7	CASSLSPGTGIEQYF	TGTGCCAGCAGCCTAAGTCCCGGGACAGGGATCGAGCAGTACTTC